The rows below give T cell receptor beta chains drawn from one sample of a study of CD8 T cells in ankylosing spondylitis. TCRdb used MiXCR to reprocess the 5' RACE reads, holding one entry per CDR3 protein. Here the sample spans some 350,000 distinct CDR3 sequences, approximately 14% being singletons. The sequenced sample consisted of blood, either unsorted or a sorted T cell fraction (not recorded which). These receptor sequences come from a male donor with ankylosing spondylitis or in good health (not recorded which). The CDR3 runs from the conserved cysteine through the conserved F or W. Each record gives: D gene, clone size, V gene, J gene, CDR3 DNA, CDR3 protein. A D gene is named only where the DNA matches it firmly. Expanded clones get a size class; other rows say once, few or many, or leave the size out.

TRBD2	few	TRBV9	TRBJ2-2	TGTGCCAGCAGCGGTCCGGGACTAGGGGCGGCCGGGGAGCTGTTTTTT	CASSGPGLGAAGELFF
-	few	TRBV5-1	TRBJ2-7	TGCGCCAGCAGCGGTCTGGGGGCGGACGAGCAGTACTTC	CASSGLGADEQYF
-	-	TRBV11-3	TRBJ2-7	TGTGCCAGCAGCTTGGGGGTTGATTCCTCCTACGAGCAGTACTTC	CASSLGVDSSYEQYF
-	few	TRBV6-5	TRBJ1-1	TGTGCCAGCAGCACTCGGACGGAGGGCGGAGGAGCTTTCTTT	CASSTRTEGGGAFF
-	-	TRBV12-5	TRBJ1-1	TGTGCTAGTGGGTCCGGGGGGTACACTGAAGCTTTCTTT	CASGSGGYTEAFF
-	many	TRBV4-2	TRBJ1-6	TGTGCCAGCAGCCAAGGGGGGACTTCACCCCTCCACTTT	CASSQGGTSPLHF
TRBD1	few	TRBV15	TRBJ2-7	TGTGCCACTAGGGACAGCTCCTACGAGCAGTACTTC	CATRDSSYEQYF
-	few	TRBV5-1	TRBJ1-1	TGCGCCAGCACCCGGGACGGGGCCCTGAACACTGAAGCTTTCTTT	CASTRDGALNTEAFF
TRBD1	few	TRBV19	TRBJ1-5	TGTGCCAGTAGGAGCGACAGGGGGCTAAATCAGCCCCAGCATTTT	CASRSDRGLNQPQHF
-	-	TRBV11-2	TRBJ2-1	TGTGCCAGCAGCCCGCTGGCGGCCAGCTCCTACAATGAGCAGTTCTTC	CASSPLAASSYNEQFF
-	-	TRBV3-1	TRBJ1-6	TGTGCCAGCAGCCAAGATCTTATCTCCCTCGGAAATTCACCCCTCCACTTT	CASSQDLISLGNSPLHF
-	few	TRBV5-1	TRBJ1-1	TGCGCCAGCAGCTTGGAACAGGAGAATGAAGCTTTCTTT	CASSLEQENEAFF
TRBD1	few	TRBV20-1	TRBJ2-7	TGCAGTGCTAGAGATCCCGGACAGGGTTACGAGCAGTACTTC	CSARDPGQGYEQYF